What follows are 23 T cell receptor beta chains derived from one specimen sequenced in a study of identical twins. From the 5' RACE reads, TCRdb called clonotypes with MiXCR, one entry per CDR3 protein. Of roughly 500,000 distinct CDR3 sequences in the sample, roughly a fifth were seen once. These records were also assigned to another study, of T cells expressing NK-cell markers.

Sequenced sample: CD4+ T cells sorted from blood. Receptors originate from a woman under 30 in good health.

This sequence joins TRBV5-1 and TRBJ2-7, with D possibly called TRBD1 or TRBD2 (5 bases each). There are 16 residues in the CDR3. V lost 5 bases, J lost 6 bases, and 24 bases lay in between. From germline, CDR1 is SGHRS and CDR2 YFSETQ. Here the CDR3 DNA reads TGCGCCAGCAGACTTGGGACGGGGAACCTTCGGGGCGAGCAGTACTTC. Translated, it gives CASRLGTGNLRGEQYF.

This clonotype was counted a few times. The chain is built from TRBV7-9 and TRBJ1-2; weak D call: TRBD1 (6 bases). With 3 bases removed from V and 8 bases from J, the gap between germline ends came to 13 bases. This CDR3 is 13 amino acids long. Per germline, CDR1 SEHNR and CDR2 FQNEAQ (reference sequence). The CDR3 loop reads CASSLEGVHGYTF. CDR3 sequence (DNA): TGTGCCAGCAGCTTGGAGGGGGTGCACGGCTACACCTTC.

In this sample, this clonotype turned up a few times. This chain links TRBV12-3 or TRBV12-4 with TRBJ2-5, with 13 bases aligning to TRBD2. The J segment lost 2 bases and the V segment lost 5 bases, leaving 5 bases of the junction unmatched. The CDR3 has 16 residues. The CDR3, as DNA: TGTGCCAGCAGTCGCGGACTAGCGGGGGCACAAGAGACCCAGTACTTC. This gives the protein CASSRGLAGAQETQYF.

This chain links TRBV20-1 with TRBJ1-4, with D unclear. Germline V lookup: CDR1 DFQATT, CDR2 SNEGSKA (reference sequence). The CDR3 loop spans 13 amino acids. V gave up 2 bases and J gave up 5 bases, with 9 bases separating them. The CDR3 protein is CSARSPTNEKLFF. The CDR3 DNA sequence: TGCAGTGCTAGAAGCCCTACCAATGAAAAACTGTTTTTT.

This clonotype came up a few times. The chain uses TRBV7-9 and TRBJ2-6, with 7 bases aligning to TRBD1. Germline CDR1 reads SEHNR; CDR2 reads FQNEAQ (reference sequence). This CDR3 has 14 residues. V trimming: 2 bases; J trimming: 10 bases; junction bases outside the gene matches: 5. For the CDR3, the DNA is TGTGCCAGCAGCTTATTCGGGACAGATAACGTCCTGACTTTC. Protein product: CASSLFGTDNVLTF.

This rearrangement joins TRBV29-1 to TRBJ2-1; D may correspond to TRBD1 or TRBD2 (5 bases each). Per germline, CDR1 SQVTM and CDR2 ANQGSEA. The V end lost 8 bases, the J end lost 1 base, and 9 bases lay between the germline ends. The CDR3 consists of 12 residues. CDR3 sequence reads: CSLRGSYNEQFF. CDR3 DNA: TGCAGCTTGAGGGGTTCCTACAATGAGCAGTTCTTC.

This sequence joins TRBV5-1 and TRBJ2-5; D is possibly TRBD2 (6 bases). This CDR3 region has 14 residues. Germline V gene lookup returns CDR1 SGHRS and CDR2 YFSETQ. V was cut by 4 bases and J by 4 bases, with 14 bases left in between. CDR3 DNA: TGCGCCAGCAGCCTCCGGGACGGGGGAGAGACCCAGTACTTC. Residues: CASSLRDGGETQYF.

This clonotype was picked up a small number of times. CDR3 sequence: CASSFIGEETQYF. DNA for the CDR3: TGCGCCAGCAGCTTTATCGGGGAAGAGACCCAGTACTTC. V usage is TRBV5-1 and J usage is TRBJ2-5; possible D gene TRBD2, 5 bases. This CDR3 region has 13 residues. CDR1 and CDR2 from the germline V gene are SGHRS and YFSETQ. Trimming removed 2 bases from V and 3 bases from J, with 8 bases in between.

This clonotype showed up just a few times. This chain uses TRBV7-2 with TRBJ2-2; perhaps TRBD1 as D (5 bases). This CDR3 is 15 amino acids long. The germline V and J ends were trimmed by 5 bases and 1 base, with 11 bases remaining between them. From germline, CDR1 is SGHTA and CDR2 FQGNSA. The CDR3 DNA is TGTGCCAGCAGCCGTCAGGGTTGGAACACCGGGGAGCTGTTTTTT. Amino acids: CASSRQGWNTGELFF.

The V and J genes are TRBV12-3 or TRBV12-4 and TRBJ2-1; TRBD2 is a possible D gene (6 bases). The V end lost 4 bases, the J end lost 9 bases, and 19 bases lay between the germline ends. CDR3 length: 15 residues. The CDR3, as DNA: TGTGCCAGCAGTTGGGGGGTGGGGAGAGGTGGTGAGCAGTTCTTC. As protein: CASSWGVGRGGEQFF.

This clonotype was picked up a small number of times. The rearrangement uses TRBV3-1 and TRBJ2-6; maybe TRBD1 (5 bases). Germline V gene lookup returns CDR1 LGHDT and CDR2 YNNKEL (reference sequence). Trimming removed 3 bases at V and 1 base at J, with 7 bases between. The CDR3 length is 15 residues. In DNA, the CDR3 is TGTGCCAGCAGCCACCGACAGTCTGGGGCCAACGTCCTGACTTTC. This translates into CASSHRQSGANVLTF.

The chain uses TRBV6-5 and TRBJ2-5; TRBD2 matches at 8 bases. V dropped 2 bases and J dropped 2; count of bases not matched to a gene: 7. The CDR3 extends over 16 amino acids. In germline, CDR1 is MNHEY, CDR2 SVGAGI. The CDR3 DNA follows: TGTGCCAGCAGTTACACCGAAGCGGGGGCTCAAGAGACCCAGTACTTC. It translates to CASSYTEAGAQETQYF.

This clonotype was observed a few times. The CDR3 nucleotides read TGTGCCAGCAGCCCCACTGCAGGGTCCACCGGGGAGCTGTTTTTT. Protein product: CASSPTAGSTGELFF. The chain uses TRBV7-9 and TRBJ2-2, with D maybe TRBD1 (5 bases). Germline CDR1 is SEHNR and CDR2 is FQNEAQ (reference sequence). Trimming removed 5 bases at V and 4 bases at J, with 14 bases between. The CDR3 sequence is 15 residues long.

This clonotype was observed a handful of times. An end of the junction differs from the germline gene, which may be a read error. This chain connects TRBV20-1 to TRBJ1-5; unclear D gene. This CDR3 region has 14 residues. The germline V gene encodes CDR1 DFQATT and CDR2 SNEGSKA (reference sequence). The CDR3 nucleotides are TGCAGTGCGAGAGAGGGCGATAACAATCAGCCCCAGCATTTT. Translation gives CSAREGDNNQPQHF.

This clonotype was detected a few times. The CDR3 coding sequence is TGCGCCAGCAGTGAGATAGAGACTCGTCGATACTTC. Its translation is CASSEIETRRYF. The rearrangement uses TRBV10-2 and TRBJ2-5; D is undetermined. V lost 2 bases and J lost 14, with 15 bases in between. Looked up from germline, CDR1 is WSHSY and CDR2 is SAAADI. The CDR3 totals 12 residues.

A few counts support this clonotype. The V gene is TRBV5-1, the J gene TRBJ1-1; no firm D call. The V end was cut by 0 bases, the J end by 5 bases, with 17 bases between. The germline V gene encodes CDR1 SGHRS and CDR2 YFSETQ. The CDR3 contains 16 residues. CDR3 coding DNA: TGCGCCAGCAGCTTGGTTGCCAGGTCGGGTCCGACTGAAGCTTTCTTT. Translating it yields CASSLVARSGPTEAFF. Full variable domain (remainder filled in from reference TRBV5-1 and TRBJ1-1): KAGVTQTPRYLIKTRGQQVTLSCSPISGHRSVSWYQQTPGQGLQFLFEYFSETQRNKGNFPGRFSGRQFSNSRSEMNVSTLELGDSALYLCASSLVARSGPTEAFFGQGTRLTVV.

This sequence joins TRBV12-3 or TRBV12-4 and TRBJ1-6; 10 nucleotides line up with TRBD1. The CDR3 spans 14 residues. The J segment lost 8 bases and the V segment lost 7 bases, leaving 5 bases of the junction unmatched. CDR3 residues: CASTLTGGYSPLHF. CDR3 bases: TGTGCCAGCACCCTGACAGGGGGCTATTCACCCCTCCACTTT.

This chain links TRBV7-3 with TRBJ1-6; D is ambiguous. The CDR3 runs to 16 residues. CDR1 is SGHTA, CDR2 FQGTGA, per germline. V lost 0 bases, J lost 0 bases, and 6 bases lay in between. The CDR3 DNA reads as TGTGCCAGCAGCTTAACGGGTGACTCCTATAATTCACCCCTCCACTTT. Its translation is CASSLTGDSYNSPLHF.

J is TRBJ2-7 and V is TRBV9, with TRBD1 matching over 7 bases. CDR1 is SGDLS and CDR2 is YYNGEE in the germline V gene. With V trimmed by 0 bases and J by 3 bases, 3 bases remained unmatched. The CDR3 sequence is 14 residues long. CDR3: CASSVGRGSYEQYF. For the CDR3, the DNA is TGTGCCAGCAGCGTAGGCAGGGGGAGCTACGAGCAGTACTTC.

The V call is TRBV5-1, the J call TRBJ2-3; D unresolved. V lost 4 bases and J lost 1, with 10 bases in between. Germline V gene data show CDR1 as SGHRS and CDR2 as YFSETQ. The length of the CDR3 is 14 residues. The CDR3 loop is CASSDPWRTDTQYF. The CDR3 nucleotides read TGCGCCAGCAGCGATCCATGGCGCACAGATACGCAGTATTTT.

A few counts support this clonotype. The chain carries TRBV20-1 and TRBJ2-4; no clear D gene. Germline CDR1 and CDR2: DFQATT and SNEGSKA (reference sequence). This CDR3 is 13 amino acids long. The V end was cut by 3 bases, the J end by 0 bases, with 6 bases between. This CDR3 reads CSASSLAKNIQYF. The CDR3 DNA reads as TGCAGTGCTAGTAGTCTAGCCAAAAACATTCAGTACTTC.

Remarks on this clonotype: One end of the junction does not line up with germline, which may come from a read error. V is TRBV10-3 and J is TRBJ1-5; 8 bases align to TRBD1. From germline, CDR1 is ENHRY and CDR2 SYGVKD. CDR3 size: 14 residues. In DNA, the CDR3 is TGTGCCAGCAGTCGTCAGGGGACAGGAAAGCCCCAGCATTTT. Amino acid sequence: CASSRQGTGKPQHF.

A few counts support this clonotype. The chain recombines TRBV6-1 with TRBJ1-6, with a possible D match to TRBD1 (5 bases). Germline CDR1 is MNHNS and CDR2 is SASEGT. The CDR3 spans 17 residues. Between the trimmed V and J ends, which lost 5 bases and 4 bases, there was a span of 18 bases. Written as DNA, the CDR3 is TGTGCCAGCAGTCCATCCGGGTGGGGCCTTTATAATTCACCCCTCCACTTT. Protein: CASSPSGWGLYNSPLHF.